This TCR beta chain was captured by sequencing in a study of T cell responses to AZD1222 COVID-19 vaccine. Background on the study: Pooling covered second doses at about 4 or about 12 weeks. Whole-study findings and limits: Baseline serology detected seropositivity in only six or seven AZD1222 recipients. The study sampled repertoires only after the peak T cell response. White British ancestry dominated among donors, who included more females, and clonal diversity was possibly underestimated.

The sample holds a few counts of this clone. The antigen remains undetermined. Method: immunoSEQ multiplex PCR; TCRdb's copy keeps in-frame clones and lacks some. The data show 150,000 to 200,000 clones, with over 80% seen just once and under 8% held by the top ten. Germline V gene sequence: CDR1 MNHEY, CDR2 SVGEGT. The CDR3 is made up of 14 amino acids. Trimming cost V 2 bases and J 2 bases, with 9 bases left between them. Sample: peripheral blood, taken on day 0 of AZD1222 vaccination. The TCR comes from an adult in good health. The chain has TRBV6-2 or TRBV6-3 and TRBJ1-2; D not certain. The CDR3 nucleotides read TGTGCCAGCAGTTACCTGACGGCGAACTATGGCTACACCTTC. Its translation: CASSYLTANYGYTF.